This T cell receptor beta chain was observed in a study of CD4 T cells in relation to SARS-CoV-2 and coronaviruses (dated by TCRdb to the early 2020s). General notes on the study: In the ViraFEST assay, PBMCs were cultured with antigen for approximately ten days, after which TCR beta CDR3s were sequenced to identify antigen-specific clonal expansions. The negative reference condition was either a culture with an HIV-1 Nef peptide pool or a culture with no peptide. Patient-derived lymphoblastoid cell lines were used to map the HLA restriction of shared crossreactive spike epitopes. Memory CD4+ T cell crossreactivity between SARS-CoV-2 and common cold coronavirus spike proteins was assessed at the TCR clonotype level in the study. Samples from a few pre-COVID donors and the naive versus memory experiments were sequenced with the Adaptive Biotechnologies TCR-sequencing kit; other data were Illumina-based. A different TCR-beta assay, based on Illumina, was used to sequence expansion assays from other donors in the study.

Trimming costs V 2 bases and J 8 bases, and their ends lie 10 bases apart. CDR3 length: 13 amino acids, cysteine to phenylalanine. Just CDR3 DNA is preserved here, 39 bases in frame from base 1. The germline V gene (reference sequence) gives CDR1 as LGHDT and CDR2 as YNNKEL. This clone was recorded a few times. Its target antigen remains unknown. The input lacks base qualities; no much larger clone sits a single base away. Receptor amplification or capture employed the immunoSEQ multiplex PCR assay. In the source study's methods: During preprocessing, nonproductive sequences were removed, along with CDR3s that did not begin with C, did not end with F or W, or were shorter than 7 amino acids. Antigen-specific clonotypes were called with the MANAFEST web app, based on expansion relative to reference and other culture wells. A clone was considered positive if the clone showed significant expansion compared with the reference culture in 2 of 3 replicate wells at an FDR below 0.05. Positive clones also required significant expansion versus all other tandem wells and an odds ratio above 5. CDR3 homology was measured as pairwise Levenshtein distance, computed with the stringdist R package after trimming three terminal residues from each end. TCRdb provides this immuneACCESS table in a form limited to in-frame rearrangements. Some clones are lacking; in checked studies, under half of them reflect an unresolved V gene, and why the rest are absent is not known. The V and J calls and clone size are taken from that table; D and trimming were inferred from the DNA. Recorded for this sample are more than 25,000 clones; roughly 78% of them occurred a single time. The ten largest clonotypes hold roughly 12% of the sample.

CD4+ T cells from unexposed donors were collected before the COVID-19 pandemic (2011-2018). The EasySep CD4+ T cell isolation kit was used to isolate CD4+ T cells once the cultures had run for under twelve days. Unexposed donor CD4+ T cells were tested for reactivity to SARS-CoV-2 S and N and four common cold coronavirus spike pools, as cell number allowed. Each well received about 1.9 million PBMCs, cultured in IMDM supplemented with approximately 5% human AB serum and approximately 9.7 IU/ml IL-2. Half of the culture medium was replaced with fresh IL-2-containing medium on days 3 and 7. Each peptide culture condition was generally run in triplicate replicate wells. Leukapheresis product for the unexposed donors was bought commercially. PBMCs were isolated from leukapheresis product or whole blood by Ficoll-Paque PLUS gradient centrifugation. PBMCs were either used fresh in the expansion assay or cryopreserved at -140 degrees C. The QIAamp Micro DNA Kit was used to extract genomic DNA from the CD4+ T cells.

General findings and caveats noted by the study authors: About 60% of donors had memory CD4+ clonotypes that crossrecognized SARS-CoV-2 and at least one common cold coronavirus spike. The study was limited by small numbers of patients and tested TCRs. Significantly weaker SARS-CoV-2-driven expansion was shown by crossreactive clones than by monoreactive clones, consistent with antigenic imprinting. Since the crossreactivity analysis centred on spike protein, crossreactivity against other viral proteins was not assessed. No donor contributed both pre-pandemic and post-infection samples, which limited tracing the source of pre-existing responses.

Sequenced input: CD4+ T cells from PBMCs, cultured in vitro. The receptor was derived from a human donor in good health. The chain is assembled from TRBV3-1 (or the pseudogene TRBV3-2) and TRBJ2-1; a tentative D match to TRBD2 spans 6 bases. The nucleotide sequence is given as TGTGCCAGCAGCCAAAATAGCGGCGATGAGCAGTTCTTC. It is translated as CASSQNSGDEQFF.